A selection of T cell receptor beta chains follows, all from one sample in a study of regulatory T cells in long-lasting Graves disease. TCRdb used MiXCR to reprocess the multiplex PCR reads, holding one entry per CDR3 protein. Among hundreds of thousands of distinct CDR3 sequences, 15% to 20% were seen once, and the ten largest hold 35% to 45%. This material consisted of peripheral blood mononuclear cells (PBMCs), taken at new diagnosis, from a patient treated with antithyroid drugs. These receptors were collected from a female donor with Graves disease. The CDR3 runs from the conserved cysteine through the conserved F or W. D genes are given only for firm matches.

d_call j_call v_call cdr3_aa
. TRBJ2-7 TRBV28 CASSFGKGMNEQYF
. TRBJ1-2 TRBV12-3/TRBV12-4 CASSFRGAGFGYTF
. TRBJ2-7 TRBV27 CASSIILGAYEQYF
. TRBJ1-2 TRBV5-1 CASSFENYGYTF
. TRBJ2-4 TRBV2 CASSATGGLAKNIQYF
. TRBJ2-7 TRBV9 CASSVGWETYEQYF
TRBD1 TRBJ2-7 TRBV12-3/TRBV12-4 CASSLTGARGDEQYF
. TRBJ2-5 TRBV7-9 CASSLDAIILETQYF
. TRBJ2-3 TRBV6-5 CASSYSRGQGTDTQYF
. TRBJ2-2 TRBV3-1 CASRGNTGELFF
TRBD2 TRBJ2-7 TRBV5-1 CASSSGPLAVSYEQYF
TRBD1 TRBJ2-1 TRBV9 CASRSGTGSSDEQFF
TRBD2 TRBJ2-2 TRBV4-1 CASSHIVLAENTGELFF
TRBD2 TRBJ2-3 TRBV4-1 CASSLTAGLADTDTQYF
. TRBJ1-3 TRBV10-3 CAISGRAEDTIYF
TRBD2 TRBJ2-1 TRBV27 CASSALGLAEPDEQFF
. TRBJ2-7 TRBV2 CASSPQGLYEQYF
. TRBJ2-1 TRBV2 CASRASLSYNEQFF
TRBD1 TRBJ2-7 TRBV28 CASSFLGRGTGIYEQYF
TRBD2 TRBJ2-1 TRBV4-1 CASSQVTGLAGNEQFF
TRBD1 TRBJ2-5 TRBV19 CASSIQDRAKETQYF
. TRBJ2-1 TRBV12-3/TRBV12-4 CASSSRRGYNEQFF
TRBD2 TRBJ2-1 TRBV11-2 CASSFSGRVISSYNEQFF
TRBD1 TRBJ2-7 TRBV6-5 CASSFRGQGAEQYF
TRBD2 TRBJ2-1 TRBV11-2 CASSFTRDYLGYNEQFF
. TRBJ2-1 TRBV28 CASSLRSWSNEQFF
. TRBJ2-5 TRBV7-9 CASSPEAGPGETQYF
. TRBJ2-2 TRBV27 CASTSGPYTGELFF
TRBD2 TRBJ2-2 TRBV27 CASKLAGNTGELFF
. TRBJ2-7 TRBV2 CASSEAGEGYEQYF
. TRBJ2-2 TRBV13 CASSEDDGELFF
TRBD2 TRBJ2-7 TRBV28 CASRPPTSGHEQYF
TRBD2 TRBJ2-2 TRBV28 CASRATSGRNTGELFF
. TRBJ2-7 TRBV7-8 CASSPRDGLAEQYF
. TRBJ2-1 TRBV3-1 CASSQASWDEQFF
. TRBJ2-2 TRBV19 CASSAHRNGELFF
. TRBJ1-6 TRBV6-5 CASSSNIWVLDNSPLHF
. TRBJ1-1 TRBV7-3 CASSLIWGPGPCTEAFF
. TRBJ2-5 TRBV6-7 CASSYSPQRQETQYF
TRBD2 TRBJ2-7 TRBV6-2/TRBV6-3 CASRLAGGPEYEQYF
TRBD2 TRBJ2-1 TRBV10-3 CAITGASGPYNEQFF
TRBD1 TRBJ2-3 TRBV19 CASRDRVSDTQYF
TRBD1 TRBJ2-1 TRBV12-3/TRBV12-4 CASSADRGYNEQFF
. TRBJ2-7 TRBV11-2 CASSTLRGLSYEQYF
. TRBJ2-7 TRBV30 CAWSPNSAYEQYF